This T cell receptor beta chain was captured by sequencing in a study of T cells in Graves' hyperthyroidism and ophthalmopathy. The authors deemed Graves' hyperthyroidism stable absent ophthalmopathy progression within 18 months. Diagnosis of hyperthyroidism was new in patients aged 18 to 65, and its duration was under 2 months. Diagnostic assessment was based on clinical symptoms, serum thyroxine and TRAb, thyroid ultrasound and orbital computed tomography. Study-wide points: Blood also contained most expanded thyroid clonotypes above 0.001.

Researchers amplified the TCR beta CDR3 regions from RNA transcripts. The HTBI set primed first-round TCR CDR3 RT-PCR. TCRdb re-analysed the multiplex PCR reads in MiXCR, keeping a single row per CDR3 protein. The repertoire includes hundreds of thousands of distinct CDR3 sequences, approximately 16% of them detected once, and about 18% sits in the top ten. With respect to this clonotype: The antigen is undetermined.

The TCR originated in a woman aged 18-30 years with Graves' hyperthyroidism. The sequenced material came from blood.

Here the CDR3 reads CASSPRGHLNSPLHF. The CDR3 nucleotides are TGTGCCAGCTCTCCTAGGGGACACCTGAATTCACCCCTCCACTTT. The chain employs TRBV18 and TRBJ1-6; tentative D call: TRBD1 (6 bases). The CDR3 has 15 amino acids. Trimming cost V 6 bases and J 7 bases, with 16 bases left between them. Germline loops: CDR1 KGHSH, CDR2 LQKENI.